This T cell receptor (beta chain) was sequenced for a study of regulatory T cells in long-lasting Graves disease. Study results and caveats: Graves' patients with persistent disease showed TCR diversity lower than patients newly diagnosed. A limited number of samples was an acknowledged limitation.

Time point in this sample: newly diagnosed GD, antithyroid drugs for less than 3 months. Following extraction of RNA from PBMCs, that RNA was used to make the TCR library. Trimming removed 5 bases from V and 2 bases from J; junction bases left unmatched: 9. The CDR3 is 16 residues long. Germline CDR1 and CDR2: LNHDA and SQIVND (reference sequence). This clonotype was counted ten times or more. Its antigen is not known. Assembly of TCR beta libraries relied on iRepertoire HTBI primers together with Arm-PCR of CDR3 regions. TCRdb re-called the multiplex PCR reads through MiXCR, storing one row per CDR3 protein. Of almost 450,000 distinct CDR3 sequences in the sample, roughly 15% were seen once. This sample also appeared in a second study, on T cells in Graves' hyperthyroidism and ophthalmopathy. As that study records: Before onset, ophthalmopathy was predicted by the model a median approximately 6.5 months earlier.

The sample consisted of peripheral blood mononuclear cells (PBMCs), taken at new diagnosis, from a patient treated with antithyroid drugs. The receptor comes from a woman aged 25 to 45 with Graves disease. The genes are TRBV19 and TRBJ2-1, with TRBD2 matching 7 bases. The CDR3 region is CASSPQAGSAYNEQFF. CDR3 DNA sequence: TGTGCCAGTAGTCCACAAGCGGGAAGTGCCTACAATGAGCAGTTCTTC.